These T cell receptor beta chains were read from a single sample in a study of blood T cell repertoires in COVID-19. Repertoires were generated with immunoSEQ multiplex PCR, while TCRdb's copy carries only in-frame clones and drops some. The sample includes 200,000 to 250,000 clones, approximately 86% of them seen just once. What was sequenced was PBMCs or T cells enriched from blood (not recorded which). All receptors come from a woman aged 50 to 60 with acute COVID-19. Both conserved end residues are part of each CDR3. Each record gives: clone size, J gene, V gene, D gene, CDR3 protein, CDR3 DNA. The D gene is left open where the match is weak. Clone size is not always given. Where it is, it says once, few, many or a class for expanded clones.

clone size: -; J gene: TRBJ2-7; V gene: TRBV7-9; D gene: TRBD1; CDR3 protein: CASSSTGRLSYEQYF; CDR3 DNA: TGTGCCAGCAGCTCGACAGGGCGACTTTCCTACGAGCAGTACTTC
clone size: -; J gene: TRBJ1-4; V gene: TRBV27; D gene: TRBD1; CDR3 protein: CASSPMTGGNEKLFF; CDR3 DNA: TGTGCCAGCAGTCCCATGACAGGGGGGAATGAAAAACTGTTTTTT
clone size: -; J gene: TRBJ1-1; V gene: TRBV18; D gene: -; CDR3 protein: CASSPVGGSLNTEAFF; CDR3 DNA: TGTGCCAGCTCACCGGTCGGGGGAAGTTTGAACACTGAAGCTTTCTTT
clone size: once; J gene: TRBJ1-2; V gene: TRBV6-5; D gene: -; CDR3 protein: CASTHYIQGDYGYTF; CDR3 DNA: TGTGCCAGCACCCACTATATACAGGGCGACTATGGCTACACCTTC
clone size: -; J gene: TRBJ2-1; V gene: TRBV7-2; D gene: TRBD2; CDR3 protein: CASSLTSGLPYNEQFF; CDR3 DNA: TGTGCCAGCAGCTTAACTAGCGGGCTACCCTACAATGAGCAGTTCTTC
clone size: -; J gene: TRBJ2-5; V gene: TRBV30; D gene: -; CDR3 protein: CAWSEVETQYF; CDR3 DNA: TGTGCCTGGAGCGAGGTGGAGACCCAGTACTTC
clone size: -; J gene: TRBJ1-1; V gene: TRBV2; D gene: TRBD1; CDR3 protein: CASSGQGEDTEAFF; CDR3 DNA: TGTGCCAGCAGTGGGCAGGGGGAAGACACTGAAGCTTTCTTT
clone size: many; J gene: TRBJ2-4; V gene: TRBV2; D gene: TRBD2; CDR3 protein: CASKVSGSPAKNIQYF; CDR3 DNA: TGTGCCAGCAAAGTTAGCGGGAGCCCAGCCAAAAACATTCAGTACTTC
clone size: -; J gene: TRBJ2-2; V gene: TRBV5-3; D gene: -; CDR3 protein: CARSLKVRPNTGELFF; CDR3 DNA: TGTGCCAGAAGCTTGAAGGTCAGGCCGAACACCGGGGAGCTGTTTTTT
clone size: -; J gene: TRBJ2-6; V gene: TRBV28; D gene: TRBD1; CDR3 protein: CASSFISQGAWGANVLTF; CDR3 DNA: TGTGCCAGCAGTTTTATCTCTCAGGGGGCGTGGGGGGCCAACGTCCTGACTTTC
clone size: -; J gene: TRBJ1-6; V gene: TRBV28; D gene: -; CDR3 protein: CASRDYHNSPLHF; CDR3 DNA: TGTGCCAGCAGGGACTATCATAATTCACCCCTCCACTTT
clone size: -; J gene: TRBJ1-1; V gene: TRBV11-2; D gene: -; CDR3 protein: CASTDTEAFF; CDR3 DNA: TGTGCCAGCACAGACACTGAAGCTTTCTTT
clone size: -; J gene: TRBJ1-3; V gene: TRBV6-5; D gene: -; CDR3 protein: CASRKGISGNTIYF; CDR3 DNA: TGTGCCAGCAGGAAGGGGATCTCTGGAAACACCATATATTTT
clone size: -; J gene: TRBJ2-3; V gene: TRBV5-1; D gene: -; CDR3 protein: CASSLAVTSEVDTQYF; CDR3 DNA: TGCGCCAGCAGCTTGGCGGTCACGTCGGAGGTAGATACGCAGTATTTT
clone size: -; J gene: TRBJ2-2; V gene: TRBV29-1; D gene: TRBD1; CDR3 protein: CSVQTGPYTGELFF; CDR3 DNA: TGCAGCGTTCAGACAGGGCCTTACACCGGGGAGCTGTTTTTT
clone size: -; J gene: TRBJ2-1; V gene: TRBV4-1; D gene: TRBD2; CDR3 protein: CASSQDFTSGRHPNEQFF; CDR3 DNA: TGCGCCAGCAGCCAAGATTTCACTAGCGGGAGACATCCGAATGAGCAGTTCTTC
clone size: -; J gene: TRBJ2-2; V gene: TRBV24-1; D gene: TRBD1; CDR3 protein: CATSDTGTDTGELFF; CDR3 DNA: TGTGCCACCAGTGATACCGGGACAGACACCGGGGAGCTGTTTTTT
clone size: -; J gene: TRBJ1-2; V gene: TRBV28; D gene: -; CDR3 protein: CASSSDYYGYTF; CDR3 DNA: TGTGCCAGCAGCTCGGACTACTATGGCTACACCTTC
clone size: -; J gene: TRBJ2-7; V gene: TRBV30; D gene: TRBD1; CDR3 protein: CAWSRGTGANEQYF; CDR3 DNA: TGTGCCTGGAGCAGAGGGACAGGGGCGAACGAGCAGTACTTC
clone size: -; J gene: TRBJ1-2; V gene: TRBV18; D gene: -; CDR3 protein: CASSPAGEYGYTF; CDR3 DNA: TGTGCCAGCTCACCAGCAGGGGAGTATGGCTACACCTTC
clone size: -; J gene: TRBJ2-3; V gene: TRBV24-1; D gene: -; CDR3 protein: CATSDPWESSSTDTQYF; CDR3 DNA: TGTGCCACCAGTGATCCTTGGGAGTCCTCTAGCACAGATACGCAGTATTTT
clone size: -; J gene: TRBJ2-7; V gene: TRBV11-2; D gene: -; CDR3 protein: CASSQVGGFGGLGEQYF; CDR3 DNA: TGTGCCAGCAGCCAAGTGGGGGGATTCGGGGGACTGGGCGAGCAGTACTTC
clone size: -; J gene: TRBJ1-2; V gene: TRBV19; D gene: -; CDR3 protein: CASSIEHRLNYGYTF; CDR3 DNA: TGTGCCAGTAGTATAGAACACCGATTGAACTATGGCTACACCTTC
clone size: -; J gene: TRBJ2-7; V gene: TRBV7-9; D gene: TRBD2; CDR3 protein: CASSLGLAIDEQYF; CDR3 DNA: TGTGCCAGCAGCTTGGGACTAGCTATCGACGAGCAGTACTTC
clone size: -; J gene: TRBJ2-7; V gene: TRBV27; D gene: -; CDR3 protein: CASSLFWGTYYEQYF; CDR3 DNA: TGTGCCAGCAGTTTATTTTGGGGGACTTACTACGAGCAGTACTTC
clone size: -; J gene: TRBJ2-3; V gene: TRBV2; D gene: TRBD2; CDR3 protein: CASSVLAGGRDTQYF; CDR3 DNA: TGTGCCAGCAGTGTCCTAGCGGGAGGGCGGGATACGCAGTATTTT
clone size: -; J gene: TRBJ2-5; V gene: TRBV7-2; D gene: -; CDR3 protein: CASSPSRGLETQYF; CDR3 DNA: TGTGCCAGCAGCCCGAGCCGTGGTCTGGAGACCCAGTACTTC
clone size: -; J gene: TRBJ2-1; V gene: TRBV7-9; D gene: TRBD2; CDR3 protein: CASRPHLVAGYEQFF; CDR3 DNA: TGTGCCAGCAGACCCCACCTTGTAGCGGGCTATGAGCAGTTCTTC
clone size: -; J gene: TRBJ2-2; V gene: TRBV4-1; D gene: -; CDR3 protein: CASSQDDRRDLSTGELFF; CDR3 DNA: TGCGCCAGCAGCCAAGATGATCGGCGGGACCTTAGCACCGGGGAGCTGTTTTTT
clone size: once; J gene: TRBJ1-1; V gene: TRBV19; D gene: -; CDR3 protein: CASSMDATGAFF; CDR3 DNA: TGTGCCAGTAGTATGGATGCCACGGGAGCTTTCTTT
clone size: -; J gene: TRBJ2-7; V gene: TRBV11-2; D gene: TRBD1; CDR3 protein: CASSESGTVLYEQYF; CDR3 DNA: TGTGCCAGCAGTGAATCCGGGACAGTCCTCTACGAGCAGTACTTC
clone size: -; J gene: TRBJ2-2; V gene: TRBV4-2; D gene: -; CDR3 protein: CASSQDTSRNTGELFF; CDR3 DNA: TGTGCCAGCAGCCAAGATACTAGCCGAAACACCGGGGAGCTGTTTTTT
clone size: -; J gene: TRBJ1-1; V gene: TRBV7-2; D gene: TRBD1; CDR3 protein: CASNTGTVTEAFF; CDR3 DNA: TGTGCCAGCAATACAGGGACAGTCACTGAAGCTTTCTTT
clone size: -; J gene: TRBJ2-7; V gene: TRBV10-3; D gene: TRBD1; CDR3 protein: CAIRGQGSNEQYF; CDR3 DNA: TGTGCCATCAGGGGACAGGGTTCGAACGAGCAGTACTTC
clone size: -; J gene: TRBJ2-2; V gene: TRBV30; D gene: -; CDR3 protein: CAWNGGNTGELFF; CDR3 DNA: TGTGCCTGGAACGGCGGGAACACCGGGGAGCTGTTTTTT
clone size: few; J gene: TRBJ1-2; V gene: TRBV13; D gene: TRBD1; CDR3 protein: CASSLGSGGYGYTF; CDR3 DNA: TGTGCCAGCAGCTTAGGCTCAGGGGGCTATGGCTACACCTTC
clone size: few; J gene: TRBJ2-1; V gene: TRBV6-2/TRBV6-3; D gene: -; CDR3 protein: CASSRGYNEQFF; CDR3 DNA: TGTGCCAGCAGTCGCGGATACAATGAGCAGTTCTTC
clone size: -; J gene: TRBJ2-1; V gene: TRBV2; D gene: -; CDR3 protein: CASSVSREKIF; CDR3 DNA: TGTGCCAGCAGTGTGTCCAGGGAAAAGATCTTC
clone size: -; J gene: TRBJ1-6; V gene: TRBV7-9; D gene: TRBD1; CDR3 protein: CASKGRGRDSPLHF; CDR3 DNA: TGTGCCAGCAAAGGCAGGGGGCGAGATTCACCCCTCCACTTT
clone size: -; J gene: TRBJ1-2; V gene: TRBV3-1/TRBV3-2; D gene: -; CDR3 protein: CASSQDSRVPF; CDR3 DNA: TGTGCCAGCAGCCAAGATTCCCGGGTACCCTTC
clone size: -; J gene: TRBJ1-2; V gene: TRBV27; D gene: -; CDR3 protein: CASSLQGTYGYTF; CDR3 DNA: TGTGCCAGCAGTCTCCAGGGTACCTATGGCTACACCTTC
clone size: -; J gene: TRBJ2-1; V gene: TRBV2; D gene: -; CDR3 protein: CASREGSYNEQFF; CDR3 DNA: TGTGCCAGCAGGGAGGGTAGTTACAATGAGCAGTTCTTC
clone size: -; J gene: TRBJ2-3; V gene: TRBV10-3; D gene: TRBD2; CDR3 protein: CAIGTSGSTDTQYF; CDR3 DNA: TGTGCCATCGGGACTAGCGGGAGCACAGATACGCAGTATTTT
clone size: -; J gene: TRBJ1-5; V gene: TRBV28; D gene: -; CDR3 protein: CASSLPQNSNQPQHF; CDR3 DNA: TGTGCCAGCAGTTTGCCACAGAATAGCAATCAGCCCCAGCATTTT
clone size: -; J gene: TRBJ2-7; V gene: TRBV15; D gene: TRBD1; CDR3 protein: CATSSGTGGLYEQYF; CDR3 DNA: TGTGCCACCAGCAGTGGGACAGGGGGCCTCTACGAGCAGTACTTC
clone size: -; J gene: TRBJ1-5; V gene: TRBV5-6; D gene: TRBD1; CDR3 protein: CASSADRGYQPQHF; CDR3 DNA: TGTGCCAGCAGCGCCGACAGGGGTTATCAGCCCCAGCATTTT